This T cell receptor (beta chain) was observed in a study of T cells in Graves' hyperthyroidism and ophthalmopathy (dated by TCRdb to the late 2010s). A note on the overall study: Peripheral blood samples were taken at initial diagnosis, before any treatment was given. The study also compared thyroid tissue and blood T-cell repertoires from over 5 Graves' hyperthyroidism patients. The paper reports TCR Vbeta CDR3 sequencing of some 140 peripheral blood samples: 40 or so ophthalmopathy, under 80 hyperthyroidism and around 17 progressor patients. Following sampling, methimazole starting at 30 mg daily was given to hyperthyroidism patients, and high-dose intravenous methylprednisolone was given to ophthalmopathy patients. To identify distinguishing TCR V-J signatures, a discovery cohort of around 98 patients was used, comprising 43 with Graves' ophthalmopathy and some 60 with stable Graves' hyperthyroidism. Prospective prediction of ophthalmopathy was tested in an independent validation cohort of approximately 18 hyperthyroidism patients and some 17 patients who later progressed to ophthalmopathy. The approximately 100 discovery patients were divided at random into training and test sets in a 7:3 ratio.

Sequences KGHSH (CDR1) and LQKENI (CDR2) are obtained from the germline V gene. The germline ends are 9 bases apart after V is trimmed by 0 bases and J by 4 bases. The cysteine opens and the phenylalanine closes a CDR3 of 14 amino acids. The sequence is cut down to CDR3 DNA, 42 bases in frame from base 1. This clonotype was recorded at least ten times. There is no known antigen for this receptor. Base-call qualities are not available, and no considerably larger clone is one nucleotide away. Stable Graves' hyperthyroidism was defined as the absence of progression to ophthalmopathy over 18 months of follow-up. Hyperthyroidism patients were aged 18 to 65 years and newly diagnosed, with disease duration of less than 2 months. Patients with uncontrolled infections, other autoimmune diseases, pregnancy or lactation were excluded. Diagnoses relied on clinical symptoms, serum thyroxine and TRAb, thyroid ultrasound and orbital computed tomography. PBMCs were separated from roughly 10 ml of fresh peripheral blood using Ficoll-Paque density gradient centrifugation. Trizol reagent was used to extract total RNA, and RNA quality was then checked on an Agilent 2100 Bioanalyzer.

The full study reports these points: In validation, progression to ophthalmopathy was predicted by the model with roughly 71% sensitivity and 72.22% specificity, a median of about 6.8 months before onset. Most expanded thyroid clonotypes (frequency above 0.001) were also detected in blood, suggesting blood repertoires may reflect thyroid immune responses. Sample size was not statistically predetermined, and blinding of investigators to group allocation was not performed. A model built on a 13 V-J signature distinguished ophthalmopathy from stable hyperthyroidism, reaching 85% to 90% sensitivity and approximately 83% specificity in cross-validation and 80%/75% in testing.

The TCR beta CDR3 regions were amplified from the RNA transcripts. The TCR CDR3 was subjected to a first round of RT-PCR using the HTBI primer set and the Qiagen OneStep RT-PCR kit. A second multiplex PCR round built the libraries, followed by size selection and purification. Sequencing of the libraries was done on an Illumina HiSeq2000 using paired-end 100 bp reads. Processing in the source paper ran as follows. SOAPnuke was used to process the raw data, with reads discarded if the reads contained adapters or uncalled bases, had a mean Phred below 15, or lacked an exact constant-primer or identifier match. COPE v1.2.5 was used to merge the high-quality paired reads, and each unique nucleotide sequence was defined as a clonotype. MiTCR v1.1 was used to align clonotypes to the IMGT TRBV, TRBD and TRBJ reference segments. Analysis was restricted to V-J combinations with a frequency above 0.0001, which covered about 99% of repertoires. A TCS score was defined as the ratio between F50 (clonal expansion) and ExV (chaos), using BLOSUM62-based TCRdist between CDR3 peptides within each V-J. Welch's t-statistics and random forest reduced around 510 V-J features to 10 to 15, which were used in a naive Bayes classifier (R e1071). Through fastp at Q25 and MiXCR, TCRdb rebuilt clones from the public reads, retaining in-frame beta chains. Every entry covers one CDR3 protein and lists the most common genes and DNA from its rows. TCRdb assigned the V and J calls; the authors' analysis was not used. The sample table records approximately 370,000 distinct CDR3 sequences; under 15% of these occur just once. The ten most abundant clones make up about 33% of the sample.

This chain is built from TRBV18 and TRBJ2-5; no D gene call is confident. Material for sequencing was blood. The sequence was collected from a woman in her 30s with Graves' hyperthyroidism. The nucleotides are TGTGCCAGCTCACCACCGGAGCTCCGAGAGACCCAGTACTTC. This codes for CASSPPELRETQYF.